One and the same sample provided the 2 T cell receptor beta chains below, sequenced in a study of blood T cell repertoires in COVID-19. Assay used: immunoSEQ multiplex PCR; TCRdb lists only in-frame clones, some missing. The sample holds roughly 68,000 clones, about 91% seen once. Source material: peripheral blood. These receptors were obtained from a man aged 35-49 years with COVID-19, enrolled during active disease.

The CDR3 nucleotides read TGTGCCATCAGTGGAGGACAGACCGCAACTAATGAAAAACTGTTTTTT. This gives the protein CAISGGQTATNEKLFF. This chain uses TRBV10-3 with TRBJ1-4; D is possibly TRBD1 (6 bases). Germline CDR1 and CDR2: ENHRY and SYGVKD. V was shortened by 4 bases and J by 0 bases, with 12 bases between the two germline ends. There are 16 residues in the CDR3.

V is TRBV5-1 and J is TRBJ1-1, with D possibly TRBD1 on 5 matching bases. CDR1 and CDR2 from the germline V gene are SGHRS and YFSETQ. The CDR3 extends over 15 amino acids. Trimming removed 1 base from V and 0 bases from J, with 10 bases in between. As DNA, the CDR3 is TGCGCCAGCAGCTTGTATGGGGCCGTGAACACTGAAGCTTTCTTT. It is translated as CASSLYGAVNTEAFF.